This T cell receptor (beta chain) was captured by sequencing in a study of blood T cell repertoires in COVID-19. Produced via immunoSEQ multiplex PCR; TCRdb's table is partial and in-frame only. The sample lists under 250,000 clones, roughly 92% occurring once. The CDR3 totals 15 residues. In germline, CDR1 is SGHRS, CDR2 YFSETQ. V was cut by 4 bases and J by 1 base, with 14 bases left in between. Specimen: peripheral blood. This sequence originates from a man aged 55 to 70 with COVID-19, enrolled during active disease. This chain connects TRBV5-1 to TRBJ1-1; D is perhaps TRBD1 (5 bases). The CDR3 is CASSPQGLPNTEAFF. DNA for the CDR3: TGCGCCAGCAGCCCCCAGGGACTTCCGAACACTGAAGCTTTCTTT.